Following are 3 T cell receptor beta chains from one sample sequenced in a study of blood T cell repertoires in COVID-19 (TCRdb year 2020). The library came from the immunoSEQ multiplex PCR assay. In TCRdb, the immuneACCESS table is reduced to in-frame sequences with V and J assigned. These tables do not hold every clone; where another copy was compared, an unresolved V gene accounts for under half, and the others remain unexplained. The sample table contains more than 250,000 clones; only one count was recorded for 80% to 90% of them. The top ten constitute less than 2.5% of the sample. The sequenced sample was PBMCs or T cells enriched from blood (not recorded which). The source is a man younger than 45 who had recovered from COVID-19.

The V call is TRBV7-8, the J call TRBJ2-7; D is unresolved. The CDR3 extends over 14 amino acids. CDR1 and CDR2 from the germline V gene are SGHVS and FQNEAQ. The V end was cut by 2 bases, the J end by 0 bases, with 8 bases between. CDR3 sequence (DNA): TGTGCCAGCAGCTTATCCCCGAGCTCCTACGAGCAGTACTTC. Protein: CASSLSPSSYEQYF. Based on the CDR3 plus reference TRBV7-8 and TRBJ2-7, the full variable domain is GAGVSQSPRYKVAKRGQDVALRCDPISGHVSLFWYQQALGQGPEFLTYFQNEAQLDKSGLPSDRFFAERPEGSVSTLKIQRTQQEDSAVYLCASSLSPSSYEQYFGPGTRLTVT.

J is TRBJ2-7 and V is TRBV6-5; D is undetermined. Per germline, CDR1 MNHEY and CDR2 SVGAGI. The CDR3 has 12 residues. Trimming took 2 bases from V and 6 from J, leaving 8 bases between them. CDR3 in DNA: TGTGCCAGCAGTTACCAGGTTCGCGAGCAGTACTTC. Protein product: CASSYQVREQYF.

This rearrangement joins TRBV3-1 (or the pseudogene TRBV3-2) to TRBJ1-6; TRBD1 aligns across 9 bases. V was clipped by 4 bases and J by 8 bases; unmatched bases: 12. The CDR3 contains 17 residues. Germline-derived CDR1 and CDR2 are LGHDT and YNNKEL (reference sequence). This CDR3 reads CASSLQRTGASHSPLHF. The CDR3 DNA reads TGTGCCAGCAGCCTCCAAAGGACAGGGGCTTCCCATTCACCCCTCCACTTT.